This is a list of T cell receptor beta chains from one sample in a study of T cell repertoires in cytomegalovirus infection. TCRdb processed the reads anew with MiXCR; each CDR3 protein has one entry. The table shows 300,000 to 450,000 distinct CDR3 sequences, with roughly 20% occurring only once. The material sequenced was PBMCs. The receptors originated from a human donor in good health (CMV status not recorded). Some clones in this sample may be carry-over from other donors' samples. The CDR3 runs from the conserved cysteine through the conserved F or W. The order of the fields is CDR3 DNA, CDR3 protein, clone size, V gene, J gene, D gene. A D gene is named only where the DNA matches it firmly. Clone size appears in some rows only: once, few, many, or a class for an expanded clone.

CDR3 DNA: TGTGCCAGCAGTGCGACCAGGGGTCCCCTGGGCTACACCTTC; CDR3 protein: CASSATRGPLGYTF; clone size: many; V gene: TRBV27; J gene: TRBJ1-2; D gene: NA
CDR3 DNA: TGTGCCAGTAACCGGGGTGACTGGCCCCAGCATTTT; CDR3 protein: CASNRGDWPQHF; clone size: few; V gene: TRBV19; J gene: TRBJ1-5; D gene: NA
CDR3 DNA: TGTGCCAGCAGTTTATCCCTCCGGGGGTCCAACAATGAGCAGTTCTTC; CDR3 protein: CASSLSLRGSNNEQFF; clone size: many; V gene: TRBV28; J gene: TRBJ2-1; D gene: NA
CDR3 DNA: TGTGCCAGCAGCGCCCCTAGCGGGATTTCCACAGATACGCAGTATTTT; CDR3 protein: CASSAPSGISTDTQYF; clone size: NA; V gene: TRBV7-8; J gene: TRBJ2-3; D gene: TRBD2
CDR3 DNA: TGTGCCAGCAGCTTTTCTGTTGGGACAGGGAATTCACCCCTCCACTTT; CDR3 protein: CASSFSVGTGNSPLHF; clone size: many; V gene: TRBV7-2; J gene: TRBJ1-6; D gene: TRBD1
CDR3 DNA: TGTGCCACCACGACTAGCGGGAGATCCGATGAGCAGTTCTTC; CDR3 protein: CATTTSGRSDEQFF; clone size: NA; V gene: TRBV7-4; J gene: TRBJ2-1; D gene: TRBD2
CDR3 DNA: TGTGCCAGCAGTTACTCGAGAGGCTGGGAAAGCAATCAGCCCCAGCATTTT; CDR3 protein: CASSYSRGWESNQPQHF; clone size: many; V gene: TRBV6-2/TRBV6-3; J gene: TRBJ1-5; D gene: NA
CDR3 DNA: TGCAGTGCTCTCCGGGGGGGGGCAACAGATACGCAGTATTTT; CDR3 protein: CSALRGGATDTQYF; clone size: NA; V gene: TRBV20-1; J gene: TRBJ2-3; D gene: TRBD2
CDR3 DNA: TGTGCCAGCCGCCTGGACAGGGGCTACGATACGCAGTATTTT; CDR3 protein: CASRLDRGYDTQYF; clone size: few; V gene: TRBV12-3/TRBV12-4; J gene: TRBJ2-3; D gene: TRBD1
CDR3 DNA: TGTGCCAGCAGTTTAGCAGGGGCGAACTCCTACAATGAGCAGTTCTTC; CDR3 protein: CASSLAGANSYNEQFF; clone size: few; V gene: TRBV28; J gene: TRBJ2-1; D gene: NA
CDR3 DNA: TGCAGTGCTTCGGTTTCTGGAAACACCATATATTTT; CDR3 protein: CSASVSGNTIYF; clone size: NA; V gene: TRBV20-1; J gene: TRBJ1-3; D gene: NA
CDR3 DNA: TGTGCCAGCAGTTTACAGCGGACCAGGGGAGGAACCTACGAGCAGTACTTC; CDR3 protein: CASSLQRTRGGTYEQYF; clone size: NA; V gene: TRBV28; J gene: TRBJ2-7; D gene: NA
CDR3 DNA: TGCAGCGTTGAAGATCTGGCAGAAGAGACCCAGTACTTC; CDR3 protein: CSVEDLAEETQYF; clone size: NA; V gene: TRBV29-1; J gene: TRBJ2-5; D gene: NA
CDR3 DNA: TGTGCCAGCAGCTCCCCAGGGGGCAGCCGAAGCGACTATGGCTACACCTTC; CDR3 protein: CASSSPGGSRSDYGYTF; clone size: many; V gene: TRBV7-9; J gene: TRBJ1-2; D gene: TRBD1
CDR3 DNA: TGTGCCAGCAGCTTAGAGGCAGGGGGAAGATCACCCCTCCACTTT; CDR3 protein: CASSLEAGGRSPLHF; clone size: many; V gene: TRBV7-2; J gene: TRBJ1-6; D gene: TRBD1
CDR3 DNA: TGTGCCAGCAGCAAACTTACAGGGGGCGCCGATGAGCAGTTCTTC; CDR3 protein: CASSKLTGGADEQFF; clone size: few; V gene: TRBV28; J gene: TRBJ2-1; D gene: TRBD1
CDR3 DNA: TGCAGCGTTCAATACACGGGACAACGGGAGACCCAGTACTTC; CDR3 protein: CSVQYTGQRETQYF; clone size: few; V gene: TRBV29-1; J gene: TRBJ2-5; D gene: NA
CDR3 DNA: TGTGCCAGCAGTTCCCAAAAAGTGTACGTACCCGAAGATGAGCAGTTCTTC; CDR3 protein: CASSSQKVYVPEDEQFF; clone size: NA; V gene: TRBV27; J gene: TRBJ2-1; D gene: NA
CDR3 DNA: TGTGCCAGCAGCCAAGATATCGTGGGACCCAATTACAATGAGCAGTTCTTC; CDR3 protein: CASSQDIVGPNYNEQFF; clone size: NA; V gene: TRBV14; J gene: TRBJ2-1; D gene: NA
CDR3 DNA: TGTGCCAGCAGCCAAGCCGGCGAGGTCGATGAGCAGTTCTTC; CDR3 protein: CASSQAGEVDEQFF; clone size: NA; V gene: TRBV3-1; J gene: TRBJ2-1; D gene: NA
CDR3 DNA: TGTGCCAGCAGCCTAGGCCCTGACGGAAGATTTTACGAGCAGTACTTC; CDR3 protein: CASSLGPDGRFYEQYF; clone size: NA; V gene: TRBV7-2; J gene: TRBJ2-7; D gene: NA
CDR3 DNA: TGTGCCAGCGGGGGGCACAATGAGCAGTTCTTC; CDR3 protein: CASGGHNEQFF; clone size: few; V gene: TRBV2; J gene: TRBJ2-1; D gene: NA
CDR3 DNA: TGTGCCAGCAGCTTAGCGGCACAGGGGAGTGGAAACACCATATATTTT; CDR3 protein: CASSLAAQGSGNTIYF; clone size: many; V gene: TRBV7-2; J gene: TRBJ1-3; D gene: TRBD1
CDR3 DNA: TGCGCCAGCTCCTACGGAGGCCTGGGAGAGACCCAGTACTTC; CDR3 protein: CASSYGGLGETQYF; clone size: NA; V gene: TRBV5-1; J gene: TRBJ2-5; D gene: NA
CDR3 DNA: TGTGCCAGCAGTCACACAGGTTACAATGAGCAGTTCTTC; CDR3 protein: CASSHTGYNEQFF; clone size: many; V gene: TRBV12-3/TRBV12-4; J gene: TRBJ2-1; D gene: NA
CDR3 DNA: TGCGCCAGCAGCCAATGGACTACATTGAATACGCAGTATTTT; CDR3 protein: CASSQWTTLNTQYF; clone size: once; V gene: TRBV4-1; J gene: TRBJ2-3; D gene: NA
CDR3 DNA: TGCAGTGCCCGGTGGACAGGGAACTATGGCTACACCTTC; CDR3 protein: CSARWTGNYGYTF; clone size: few; V gene: TRBV20-1; J gene: TRBJ1-2; D gene: TRBD1
CDR3 DNA: TGTGCCAGCAGCCAGGCGGCAGGTAGCACAGATACGCAGTATTTT; CDR3 protein: CASSQAAGSTDTQYF; clone size: few; V gene: TRBV7-2; J gene: TRBJ2-3; D gene: NA